This passage covers 20 T cell receptor beta chains from one sample sequenced in a study of early T cells in non-severe SARS-CoV-2 infection (dated by TCRdb to the early 2020s). The library was generated by 5' RACE. Sequencer: NextSeq 500. The public reads were reanalyzed by TCRdb: fastp trimming at Q25, MiXCR alignment, in-frame beta chains only. When rows share a CDR3 protein, they turn into one entry using the most common DNA and genes. Here the sample has 49,000 or so distinct CDR3 sequences; about 6.3% occur a single time. In total, the top ten clones hold around 2.8% of the sample. Sequences were derived from whole blood, sampled at baseline. These receptors all stem from an adult who was a healthcare worker with PCR-confirmed SARS-CoV-2 infection or an uninfected control (not recorded which).

This clonotype has only a few counts. The chain joins TRBV7-3 to TRBJ2-3, with a weak D call TRBD2 (6 bases). The V gene's germline CDR1 is SGHTA and CDR2 FQGTGA. Between the trimmed V and J ends, which lost 8 bases and 1 base, there was a span of 10 bases. The CDR3 is 13 residues long. CDR3 sequence reads: CASSSGRTDTQYF. Here the CDR3 DNA reads TGTGCCAGCTCGAGCGGGCGCACAGATACGCAGTATTTT.

This clonotype was detected many times. This rearrangement joins TRBV18 to TRBJ2-1; TRBD2 might be the D (5 bases). Trimming stripped 3 bases from V and 4 bases from J, with 10 bases between. The germline CDR1 and CDR2 sequences are KGHSH and LQKENI. CDR3 length: 14 residues. The CDR3 loop is CASSPTTGYNEQFF. The CDR3 coding sequence is TGTGCCAGCTCACCGACGACGGGATACAATGAGCAGTTCTTC.

This clonotype came up a few times. The rearrangement uses TRBV5-4 and TRBJ2-3, with D tentatively TRBD2 (5 bases). The germline V gene encodes CDR1 SGHNT and CDR2 YYREEE (reference sequence). The CDR3 length is 12 residues. Trimming stripped 1 base from V and 8 bases from J, with 8 bases between. The CDR3 DNA is TGTGCCAGCAGCTTGACAGAGGGTACGCAGTATTTT. Translating gives CASSLTEGTQYF.

The chain links TRBV12-3 or TRBV12-4 to TRBJ1-1; no definite D call. V lost 5 bases, J lost 1 base, and 8 bases lay in between. The CDR3 spans 13 residues. The CDR3 DNA sequence: TGTGCCAGCAGTGATGACCGGAACACTGAAGCTTTCTTT. This encodes CASSDDRNTEAFF.

This clonotype was picked up many times. The chain employs TRBV4-2 and TRBJ2-7; 8 bases agree with TRBD1. The CDR3 runs 15 residues. The V segment lost 5 bases and the J segment 4 bases; nucleotides outside the gene matches: 10. CDR1 LGHNA and CDR2 YNFKEQ come from the germline V gene. The CDR3 DNA reads TGTGCCAGCAGCGCACCCAGGGGGCTGCAGTACGAGCAGTACTTC. It encodes CASSAPRGLQYEQYF.

This chain connects TRBV12-3 or TRBV12-4 to TRBJ2-5; D ambiguous. V shed 4 bases and J shed 5 bases, with 5 bases lying between them. The CDR3 sequence is 11 residues long. This CDR3 is CASSSMETQYF. The CDR3 nucleotides read TGTGCCAGCAGTTCCATGGAGACCCAGTACTTC.

V and J are TRBV19 and TRBJ1-5; a possible D gene is TRBD1 (5 bases). Germline V gene sequence: CDR1 LNHDA, CDR2 SQIVND (reference sequence). The CDR3 is 12 amino acids. V shed 7 bases and J shed 6 bases, with 10 bases lying between them. CDR3 protein: CASKQGLQPQHF. The CDR3, as DNA: TGTGCCAGTAAGCAGGGACTTCAGCCCCAGCATTTT.

In this sample, this clonotype turned up many times. CDR3 protein: CASSLDTRAQYF. The CDR3 region has the DNA TGTGCCAGCAGCCTTGATACGAGGGCACAGTACTTC. The chain recombines TRBV7-9 with TRBJ2-7, with D maybe TRBD2 (5 bases). Germline V gene data show CDR1 as SEHNR and CDR2 as FQNEAQ (reference sequence). The CDR3 is 12 amino acids. The V and J ends lost 5 bases and 10 bases respectively, with 15 bases between them. Drawing the rest from reference TRBV7-9 and TRBJ2-7, the complete variable domain is DTGVSQNPRHKITKRGQNVTFRCDPISEHNRLYWYRQTLGQGPEFLTYFQNEAQLEKSRLLSDRFSAERPKGSFSTLEIQRTEQGDSAMYLCASSLDTRAQYFGPGTRLTVT.

This chain joins TRBV3-1 and TRBJ2-2, with TRBD2 matching over 12 bases. CDR1 and CDR2 from the germline V gene are LGHDT and YNNKEL (reference sequence). V gave up 1 base and J gave up 4 bases; unmatched junction bases: 7. The CDR3 contains 18 residues. This chain's CDR3 is CASSQASGGAVGTGELFF. The CDR3 DNA sequence: TGTGCCAGCAGCCAAGCTAGCGGGGGGGCTGTGGGCACCGGGGAGCTGTTTTTT.

This clonotype came up a few times. The J gene is TRBJ1-1, the V gene TRBV20-1; TRBD1 might be the D (6 bases). V was cut by 2 bases and J by 1 base, with 17 bases left in between. Looked up from germline, CDR1 is DFQATT and CDR2 is SNEGSKA (reference sequence). CDR3 size: 16 residues. DNA for the CDR3: TGCAGTGCTAGACCCTCAGGGGCGGATAAGAACACTGAAGCTTTCTTT. It specifies CSARPSGADKNTEAFF.

This clonotype showed up many times. V gene TRBV18 combines with J gene TRBJ1-5, with a possible D match to TRBD1 (5 bases). The germline V and J ends were trimmed by 5 bases and 3 bases, with 8 bases remaining between them. Germline CDR1 is KGHSH and CDR2 is LQKENI. There are 13 residues in the CDR3. In DNA, the CDR3 is TGTGCCAGCTCATCAGGGTTCAATCAGCCCCAGCATTTT. This translates into CASSSGFNQPQHF.

This clonotype appeared many times. V and J are TRBV11-3 and TRBJ2-5; no firm D call. The CDR3 loop spans 11 amino acids. V gave up 5 bases and J gave up 0 bases, with 1 base separating them. Germline V lookup: CDR1 SGHNT, CDR2 YENEEA. The chain's CDR3 is CASSNQETQYF. CDR3 sequence (DNA): TGTGCCAGCAGCAACCAAGAGACCCAGTACTTC. Together with reference TRBV11-3 and TRBJ2-5, the CDR3 gives the full variable domain: EAGVVQSPRYKIIEKKQPVAFWCNPISGHNTLYWYLQNLGQGPELLIRYENEEAVDDSQLPKDRFSAERLKGVDSTLKIQPAELGDSAVYLCASSNQETQYFGPGTRLLVL.

This clonotype was observed a few times. The V and J genes are TRBV18 and TRBJ1-5; 8 positions agree with TRBD1. Germline CDR1 and CDR2: KGHSH and LQKENI. Trimming cost V 6 bases and J 2 bases; bases outside gene matches: 3. This CDR3 spans 14 amino acids. CDR3 loop: CASSGTGGNQPQHF. The CDR3 nucleotides are TGTGCCAGCTCCGGGACAGGAGGCAATCAGCCCCAGCATTTT.

The chain is built from TRBV7-9 and TRBJ1-1, with D hard to call. CDR1 is SEHNR and CDR2 is FQNEAQ in the germline V gene (reference sequence). V was cut by 4 bases and J by 2 bases, with 8 bases left in between. The CDR3 is made up of 13 amino acids. The CDR3, as DNA: TGTGCCAGCAGCTCCCAAGTAAACACTGAAGCTTTCTTT. Amino acid sequence: CASSSQVNTEAFF.

This sequence joins TRBV12-3 or TRBV12-4 and TRBJ1-2; D unresolved. V gave up 0 bases and J gave up 6 bases, with 8 bases separating them. The CDR3 extends over 13 amino acids. The CDR3 sequence is CASSLATANGYTF. DNA of the CDR3: TGTGCCAGCAGTTTAGCGACTGCAAATGGCTACACCTTC.

This clonotype was recorded many times. The chain recombines TRBV7-9 with TRBJ2-5; D is unresolved. The length of the CDR3 is 15 residues. Germline CDR1 and CDR2: SEHNR and FQNEAQ (reference sequence). V was shortened by 3 bases and J by 0 bases, with 11 bases between the two germline ends. The CDR3 region is CASSFMQGYQETQYF. The CDR3 region has the DNA TGTGCCAGCAGCTTTATGCAAGGGTACCAAGAGACCCAGTACTTC.

This clonotype was found many times. The J gene is TRBJ1-4, the V gene TRBV7-9; tentatively, D is TRBD1 (5 bases). This CDR3 region has 15 residues. Germline V gives CDR1 SEHNR, CDR2 FQNEAQ (reference sequence). Trimming took off 6 bases at V and 8 bases at J, with 19 bases between the two ends. CDR3 DNA sequence: TGTGCCAGCAGTCTAGACAGTAGCACTCGGGAAAAACTGTTTTTT. Amino acids: CASSLDSSTREKLFF.

This clonotype has at least ten counts. The V and J genes are TRBV20-1 and TRBJ2-7; the D is unclear. Germline CDR1 reads DFQATT; CDR2 reads SNEGSKA (reference sequence). The CDR3 runs to 12 residues. Trimming removed 2 bases from V and 4 bases from J, with 9 bases in between. CDR3 sequence: CSARQDDYEQYF. CDR3 sequence (DNA): TGCAGTGCTAGACAGGACGATTACGAGCAGTACTTC.

Many counts were recorded for this clonotype. This chain joins TRBV6-2 or TRBV6-3 and TRBJ2-2, with D unclear. The germline V gene encodes CDR1 MNHEY and CDR2 SVGEGT. This CDR3 comprises 13 residues. Trimming cost V 2 bases and J 3 bases, with 4 bases left between them. The CDR3 nucleotides read TGTGCCAGCAGTTACAGGGACACCGGGGAGCTGTTTTTT. Protein: CASSYRDTGELFF.

This clonotype has more than one count but fewer than ten. The rearrangement joins TRBV7-9 to TRBJ1-2; D remains ambiguous. The CDR3 is 12 amino acids. V was pared by 1 base and J by 2 bases, with 2 bases between. Germline loops: CDR1 SEHNR, CDR2 FQNEAQ (reference sequence). CDR3 bases: TGTGCCAGCAGCTTAGGGAACTATGGCTACACCTTC. Amino acid sequence: CASSLGNYGYTF.